Shown below are 3 T cell receptor beta chains from a single sample sequenced in a study of blood T cell repertoires in COVID-19. Here immunoSEQ multiplex PCR was the method, and the copy in TCRdb shows in-frame clones only, minus some. The repertoire holds around 300,000 clones, with roughly 90% as singletons. Input material: PBMCs or T cells enriched from blood (not recorded which). The receptors derive from a woman aged 60-70 years who had recovered from COVID-19.

This clone has just a few counts. J is TRBJ2-3 and V is TRBV7-9; no firm D call. Germline CDR1 is SEHNR and CDR2 is FQNEAQ (reference sequence). V gave up 2 bases and J gave up 6 bases, with 9 bases separating them. The CDR3 loop spans 13 amino acids. CDR3 region: CASSLNGPDTQYF. The CDR3, as DNA: TGTGCCAGCAGCTTAAATGGGCCGGATACGCAGTATTTT. Using reference TRBV7-9 and TRBJ2-3 for the parts outside the CDR3, the full variable domain is DTGVSQNPRHKITKRGQNVTFRCDPISEHNRLYWYRQTLGQGPEFLTYFQNEAQLEKSRLLSDRFSAERPKGSFSTLEIQRTEQGDSAMYLCASSLNGPDTQYFGPGTRLTVL.

The chain has TRBV10-1 and TRBJ1-1; TRBD1 is a possible D gene (6 bases). CDR1 is WNHNN and CDR2 is SYGVQD in the germline V gene (reference sequence). V dropped 5 bases and J dropped 6 bases, with 10 bases sitting between them. CDR3 length: 12 residues. CDR3 coding DNA: TGCGCCAGCAGTCTAGGGGGGGCTGAAGCTTTCTTT. Translating gives CASSLGGAEAFF.

The J gene is TRBJ1-1, the V gene TRBV3-1 (or the pseudogene TRBV3-2), with 7 bases that match TRBD1. From germline, CDR1 is LGHDT and CDR2 YNNKEL (reference sequence). This CDR3 is 15 amino acids long. The junction had 4 bases not matched to a gene; V was cut back by 0 bases and J by 3 bases. In DNA form, the CDR3 reads TGTGCCAGCAGCCAAGACGAGGGGGCGGACACTGAAGCTTTCTTT. Its protein product is CASSQDEGADTEAFF.